This T cell receptor beta chain was profiled in a study of beta chain features in type 1 diabetes. This clone was counted between two and nine times. The target antigen is unknown. This sample also contains other DNA sequences that code for the same CDR3. Per the germline V gene, CDR1 is KGHSH and CDR2 is LQKENI. J gave up 7 bases and V 2 bases, and 1 base lay outside the gene matches. The CDR3 is 12 amino acids. Isolated RNA was reverse transcribed in full, so expressed TCRB transcripts were sequenced. Reads from naive, central memory and regulatory T cell samples averaged about 3.3 million. Sequenced by immunoSEQ multiplex PCR; TCRdb stores in-frame clones only, minus some. The sample lists 600,000 to 650,000 clones, about 16% occurring once. Study outcomes and limitations: There was a moderate but significant shortening of TCRB CDR3s in all four CD4+ subsets of Type 1 diabetes patients. When VDJ junctions were examined, type 1 diabetes patients showed fewer insertions and more deletions.

Markers CD45RO/CCR7/CD25/CD127/CD95/CD27 served to sort CD4+ naive, central memory, regulatory and stem cell-like memory cells. The sequence was obtained from a man aged 18 to 29 in good health. Sequencing was done on a sample of naive CD4+ T cells from blood. This chain connects TRBV18 to TRBJ1-2; 7 nucleotides align to TRBD1. The CDR3 DNA follows: TGTGCCAGCTCACCAGACAGGGCTGGCTACACCTTC. Protein: CASSPDRAGYTF. Looking up the rest from reference TRBV18 and TRBJ1-2 gives the full variable domain: NAGVMQNPRHLVRRRGQEARLRCSPMKGHSHVYWYRQLPEEGLKFMVYLQKENIIDESGMPKERFSAEFPKEGPSILRIQQVVRGDSAAYFCASSPDRAGYTFGSGTRLTVV.